Listed below are T cell receptor beta chains from one sample, sequenced in a study of spatial heterogeneity in lung cancer. TCRdb called the 5' RACE reads again in MiXCR, with one record for every CDR3 protein. Here the sample spans approximately 6,000 distinct CDR3 sequences, around 8% being singletons. The starting material was normal lung tissue next to the tumor, obtained at surgery. These receptors all come from a female donor with early-stage non-small cell lung cancer. Both conserved end residues are part of each CDR3. D genes are given only for firm matches. Size values are once, few and many counts, or a class for expanded clones, and some rows have none.

TRBV20-1,.,TRBD1,TRBJ2-1,CSASGAGQGSNEQFF,TGCAGTGCTAGCGGGGCGGGACAGGGGTCCAATGAGCAGTTCTTC
TRBV6-1,medium-sized,.,TRBJ1-1,CASSEVLNTEAFF,TGTGCCAGCAGTGAAGTCCTGAACACTGAAGCTTTCTTT
TRBV7-2,many,.,TRBJ2-2,CASSLTPNTGELFF,TGTGCCAGCAGCTTAACCCCGAACACCGGGGAGCTGTTTTTT
TRBV19,.,.,TRBJ2-2,CASRIERITGELFF,TGTGCCAGTAGAATTGAAAGGATCACCGGGGAGCTGTTTTTT
TRBV6-1,.,.,TRBJ2-5,CASSETWGARETQYF,TGTGCCAGCAGTGAAACGTGGGGGGCCCGGGAGACCCAGTACTTC
TRBV14,.,.,TRBJ2-1,CASSQDIGLSNEQFF,TGTGCCAGCAGCCAAGATATTGGACTTAGCAATGAGCAGTTCTTC
TRBV2,medium-sized,TRBD1,TRBJ2-1,CAGTGQSYNEQFF,TGTGCCGGAACGGGACAGTCCTACAATGAGCAGTTCTTC
TRBV20-1,many,TRBD2,TRBJ2-7,CSTLRGGTYEQYF,TGCAGTACACTCCGCGGGGGAACCTACGAGCAGTACTTC
TRBV5-1,once,.,TRBJ2-7,CTSSFTGGPPREQYF,TGCACCAGCAGCTTCACCGGGGGGCCACCGCGGGAGCAGTACTTC
TRBV29-1,medium-sized,TRBD1,TRBJ1-1,CSVVAGGLTEAFF,TGCAGCGTTGTAGCAGGGGGCCTCACTGAAGCTTTCTTT
TRBV4-2,many,.,TRBJ2-3,CASSQDPRAVADTQYF,TGTGCCAGCAGCCAAGATCCCCGCGCGGTCGCAGATACGCAGTATTTT
TRBV2,few,TRBD2,TRBJ2-3,CASSGTRGGAGTDTQYF,TGTGCCAGCAGTGGAACACGGGGGGGGGCCGGAACAGATACGCAGTATTTT
TRBV25-1,medium-sized,TRBD2,TRBJ2-1,CASSEAGGYNEQFF,TGTGCCAGCAGTGAGGCGGGGGGGTACAATGAGCAGTTCTTC
TRBV4-2,medium-sized,.,TRBJ1-6,CASSQGREISPLHF,TGTGCCAGCAGCCAAGGTCGGGAGATTTCACCCCTCCACTTT
TRBV2,many,TRBD2,TRBJ2-1,CASSPLAGGNNEQFF,TGTGCCAGCAGCCCCCTGGCGGGGGGCAACAATGAGCAGTTCTTC
TRBV12-3/TRBV12-4,medium-sized,.,TRBJ2-5,CASSLPQSQETQYF,TGTGCCAGCAGCTTACCGCAATCACAAGAGACCCAGTACTTC
TRBV4-3,many,TRBD1,TRBJ2-7,CASSQEYRGRYEQYF,TGCGCCAGCAGCCAAGAATACAGGGGTCGCTACGAGCAGTACTTC
TRBV23-1,many,TRBD1,TRBJ2-2,CASSHGTGDTGELFF,TGCGCCAGCAGTCATGGGACAGGGGACACCGGGGAGCTGTTTTTT
TRBV12-3/TRBV12-4,many,.,TRBJ1-5,CASSPEGQGFGNQPQHF,TGTGCCAGCAGTCCCGAGGGGCAGGGGTTTGGCAATCAGCCCCAGCATTTT
TRBV28,medium-sized,.,TRBJ1-4,CASSLGLQATNEKLFF,TGTGCCAGCAGTTTGGGTCTCCAAGCAACTAATGAAAAACTGTTTTTT
TRBV28,few,.,TRBJ2-1,CASSPGDFDEQFF,TGTGCCAGCAGTCCAGGGGATTTCGATGAGCAGTTCTTC
TRBV18,medium-sized,TRBD2,TRBJ2-7,CASSPPGGGYEQYF,TGTGCCAGCTCACCACCTGGGGGGGGCTACGAGCAGTACTTC
TRBV27,.,.,TRBJ2-1,CASSLRGFPYNEQFF,TGTGCCAGCAGTTTGCGAGGGTTTCCCTACAATGAGCAGTTCTTC
TRBV9,few,TRBD1,TRBJ2-5,CASSSPPQGAEETQYF,TGTGCCAGCAGCTCCCCGCCCCAGGGGGCGGAAGAGACCCAGTACTTC
TRBV5-1,.,TRBD2,TRBJ2-3,CASSLQRGGTDTQYF,TGCGCCAGCAGCTTGCAGCGGGGGGGCACAGATACGCAGTATTTT
TRBV7-9,many,.,TRBJ1-2,CASSSRGYYGYTF,TGTGCCAGCAGCTCGAGGGGGTACTATGGCTACACCTTC
TRBV11-3,few,.,TRBJ2-1,CASSRGARNEQFF,TGTGCCAGCAGCAGGGGGGCCCGCAATGAGCAGTTCTTC
TRBV28,few,.,TRBJ2-1,CAVDGTISYNEQFF,TGTGCCGTCGACGGGACGATTTCCTACAATGAGCAGTTCTTC
TRBV5-1,medium-sized,TRBD1,TRBJ1-1,CASSPGQGWTEAFF,TGCGCCAGCAGCCCGGGACAGGGGTGGACTGAAGCTTTCTTT
TRBV28,medium-sized,.,TRBJ2-5,CASRPTAQETQYF,TGTGCCAGCAGACCCACAGCCCAAGAGACCCAGTACTTC
TRBV7-9,medium-sized,.,TRBJ2-6,CASSLQSSGANVLTF,TGTGCCAGCAGCCTACAGAGCTCTGGGGCCAACGTCCTGACTTTC
TRBV6-1,large,.,TRBJ2-7,CASSEIREQYF,TGTGCCAGCAGTGAAATTAGGGAGCAGTACTTC
TRBV6-5,many,TRBD1,TRBJ1-2,CASSSGQGIHYGYTF,TGTGCCAGCAGCTCTGGACAGGGTATCCACTATGGCTACACCTTC
TRBV9,.,.,TRBJ2-6,CASSQGALGANVLTF,TGTGCCAGCAGCCAGGGAGCTCTGGGGGCCAACGTCCTGACTTTC
TRBV4-3,.,.,TRBJ2-3,CASSQGVTGTQYF,TGCGCCAGCAGCCAAGGAGTCACGGGTACGCAGTATTTT
TRBV5-1,many,TRBD1,TRBJ1-3,CASSRGTGVISTSGNTIYF,TGCGCCAGCAGCCGAGGGACAGGGGTGATTTCGACCTCTGGAAACACCATATATTTT
TRBV7-2,many,TRBD2,TRBJ2-3,CASSGWGGSTDTQYF,TGTGCCAGCAGCGGCTGGGGGGGAAGCACAGATACGCAGTATTTT
TRBV18,few,TRBD1,TRBJ1-2,CASSTGDYGYTF,TGTGCCAGCTCTACAGGGGACTATGGCTACACCTTC
TRBV6-1,medium-sized,.,TRBJ2-1,CASRFASSSYNEQFF,TGTGCCAGCAGGTTCGCTTCTAGCTCCTACAATGAGCAGTTCTTC
TRBV28,.,TRBD1,TRBJ2-5,CASSSAGTGGEETQYF,TGTGCCAGCAGTTCCGCCGGGACAGGGGGGGAAGAGACCCAGTACTTC
TRBV29-1,medium-sized,.,TRBJ2-6,CSVERDVNSGANVLTF,TGCAGCGTTGAACGGGACGTCAACTCTGGGGCCAACGTCCTGACTTTC
TRBV19,.,.,TRBJ1-5,CASSIVALDQPQHF,TGTGCCAGTAGTATCGTGGCCCTCGATCAGCCCCAGCATTTT
TRBV7-9,many,.,TRBJ2-3,CASSLAGGDTQYF,TGTGCCAGCAGCTTAGCGGGGGGAGATACGCAGTATTTT
TRBV7-2,few,.,TRBJ1-5,CASSFLIDQPQHF,TGTGCCAGCAGCTTTTTAATCGATCAGCCCCAGCATTTT